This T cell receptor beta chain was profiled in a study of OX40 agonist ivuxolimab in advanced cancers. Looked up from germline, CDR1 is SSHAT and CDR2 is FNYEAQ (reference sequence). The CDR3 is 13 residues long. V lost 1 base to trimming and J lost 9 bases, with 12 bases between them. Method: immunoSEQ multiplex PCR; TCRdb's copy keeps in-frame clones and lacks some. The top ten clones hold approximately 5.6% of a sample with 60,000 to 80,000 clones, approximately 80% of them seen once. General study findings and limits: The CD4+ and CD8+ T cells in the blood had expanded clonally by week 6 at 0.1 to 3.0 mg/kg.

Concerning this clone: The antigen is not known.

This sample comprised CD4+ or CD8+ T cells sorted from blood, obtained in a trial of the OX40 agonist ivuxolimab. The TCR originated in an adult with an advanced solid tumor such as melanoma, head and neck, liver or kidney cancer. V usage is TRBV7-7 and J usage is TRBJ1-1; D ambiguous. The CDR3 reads CASSLGRTFQAFF. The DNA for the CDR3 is TGTGCCAGCAGCTTAGGCCGGACCTTTCAAGCTTTCTTT. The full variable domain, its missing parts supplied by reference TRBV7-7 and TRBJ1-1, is GAGVSQSPRYKVTKRGQDVTLRCDPISSHATLYWYQQALGQGPEFLTYFNYEAQPDKSGLPSDRFSAERPEGSISTLTIQRTEQRDSAMYRCASSLGRTFQAFFGQGTRLTVV.